The clone carrying this TCR beta chain appeared a single time. J gave up 7 bases and V 5 bases, and 9 bases lay outside the gene matches. The CDR3 is 15 amino acids. Germline V lookup: CDR1 SGHAT, CDR2 FQNNGV. Source study methods: The assay estimated nucleated cells by amplifying reference gene primers. TCRdb's copy holds only in-frame clones and misses some; the assay was immunoSEQ multiplex PCR. That table furnishes V, J and clone size, whereas the DNA furnished D and trimming. The data hold almost 500,000 clones, with roughly nine tenths observed a single time. This sample was included in a study of blood T cell repertoires in COVID-19. Study-level background: PBMCs, B-cell-depleted T cells, or T cells provided the cDNA or gDNA that made up the material.

Participants spanned ages about 18 to 100 years and resided in roughly 22 US areas. Recovery meant two consecutive negative NP/OP PCR tests, professional clearance, or resolved symptoms. Sequences were obtained from PBMCs or T cells enriched from blood (not recorded which). The TCR was taken from a woman aged 55 to 70 who had recovered from COVID-19. The chain links TRBV11-2 to TRBJ1-5; TRBD1 matches 9 bases. The CDR3 DNA follows: TGTGCCAGCAGCCCAGGGACTACAGGGGGCCAGCCCCAGCATTTT. Translation gives CASSPGTTGGQPQHF.